The 23 T cell receptor beta chains below come from one sample, sequenced in a study of OX40 agonist ivuxolimab in advanced cancers. The assay was immunoSEQ multiplex PCR, and TCRdb's table has in-frame clones only and misses some. The sample records approximately 32,000 clones, roughly 80% being singletons. This specimen consisted of CD4+ or CD8+ T cells sorted from blood, obtained in a trial of the OX40 agonist ivuxolimab. These receptor sequences come from an adult with an advanced solid tumor such as melanoma, head and neck, liver or kidney cancer.

The V gene is TRBV29-1, the J gene TRBJ2-1, with 9 positions matching TRBD1. The CDR3 is made up of 13 amino acids. Germline V lookup: CDR1 SQVTM, CDR2 ANQGSEA. The junction had 7 bases not matched to a gene; V was cut back by 5 bases and J by 8 bases. This CDR3 reads CSVTGTGSYEQFF. The CDR3 nucleotides are TGCAGCGTTACCGGGACAGGGTCTTATGAGCAGTTCTTC.

The V gene is TRBV27, the J gene TRBJ1-2; 12 bases match TRBD1. The CDR3 loop spans 16 amino acids. V shed 5 bases and J 7 bases; nucleotides not matched to a gene: 11. Germline V gene data show CDR1 as MNHEY and CDR2 as SMNVEV (reference sequence). In nucleotides, the CDR3 is TGTGCCAGCAGTCCCTCCCCGGGACAGGGGGCCTTTGGCTACACCTTC. This codes for CASSPSPGQGAFGYTF.

V and J are TRBV5-1 and TRBJ1-2, with no clear D. CDR1 is SGHRS, CDR2 YFSETQ, per germline. Trimming removed 3 bases at V and 2 bases at J, with 2 bases between. The CDR3 runs 11 residues. CDR3 loop: CASSSNYGYTF. The CDR3 DNA reads TGCGCCAGCAGCTCGAACTATGGCTACACCTTC. The entire variable domain, with the rest obtained from reference TRBV5-1 and TRBJ1-2, is as follows: KAGVTQTPRYLIKTRGQQVTLSCSPISGHRSVSWYQQTPGQGLQFLFEYFSETQRNKGNFPGRFSGRQFSNSRSEMNVSTLELGDSALYLCASSSNYGYTFGSGTRLTVV.

This chain joins TRBV28 and TRBJ1-2; 9 nucleotides agree with TRBD1. V shed 5 bases and J 7 bases; nucleotides not matched to a gene: 11. This CDR3 has 15 amino acids. The germline CDR1 and CDR2 sequences are MDHEN and SYDVKM. CDR3 loop: CASSPLQGALPGYTF. In DNA, the CDR3 is TGTGCCAGCAGTCCACTACAGGGGGCTCTTCCTGGCTACACCTTC.

V gene TRBV4-2 combines with J gene TRBJ1-1, with 8 nucleotides matching TRBD1. With 4 bases clipped from V and 0 bases from J, the junction kept 10 bases outside the gene matches. Per germline, CDR1 LGHNA and CDR2 YNFKEQ. The CDR3 is made up of 17 amino acids. DNA of the CDR3: TGTGCCAGCAGCCTAGCGACAGGGGTGGGTGTGAACACTGAAGCTTTCTTT. Amino acid sequence: CASSLATGVGVNTEAFF.

The V and J genes are TRBV9 and TRBJ2-1, with 9 positions matching TRBD2. V was clipped by 0 bases and J by 7 bases; unmatched bases: 5. Germline V gives CDR1 SGDLS, CDR2 YYNGEE. The CDR3 runs to 15 residues. The CDR3 DNA is TGTGCCAGCAGCGTAGGGACTAGCGAGAGAAATGAGCAGTTCTTC. This codes for CASSVGTSERNEQFF.

V gene TRBV5-1 combines with J gene TRBJ2-7; 8 bases fit TRBD1. Germline CDR1 reads SGHRS; CDR2 reads YFSETQ. This CDR3 contains 16 residues. V shed 0 bases and J 6 bases; nucleotides not matched to a gene: 11. The CDR3 here is CASSLEVRGRLGEQYF. The CDR3 DNA reads TGCGCCAGCAGCTTGGAAGTCAGGGGGCGTTTAGGCGAGCAGTACTTC.

The chain carries TRBV10-3 and TRBJ1-2; 8 positions match TRBD1. This CDR3 has 14 amino acids. Germline trimming cut 2 bases from V and 2 bases from J; bases unmatched to any gene: 1. The germline CDR1 and CDR2 sequences are ENHRY and SYGVKD. In nucleotides, the CDR3 is TGTGCCATCAGTGAGAGGACAGGGAACTATGGCTACACCTTC. This encodes CAISERTGNYGYTF.

The genes are TRBV6-5 and TRBJ1-5; the D gene is possibly TRBD1 (6 bases). The CDR3 has 14 residues. V was pared by 1 base and J by 5 bases, with 9 bases between. The germline V gene has CDR1 MNHEY and CDR2 SVGAGI. CDR3 bases: TGTGCCAGCAGTTACTGGGGGGGCTATCAGCCCCAGCATTTT. Translated: CASSYWGGYQPQHF.

This clone was recorded a few times. The chain uses TRBV9 and TRBJ2-3; tentative D call: TRBD1 (6 bases). Trimming stripped 4 bases from V and 5 bases from J, with 17 bases between. Germline lookup yields CDR1 SGDLS and CDR2 YYNGEE. The CDR3 extends over 15 amino acids. This CDR3 reads CASSMEVGALDTQYF. DNA for the CDR3: TGTGCCAGCAGCATGGAGGTGGGGGCTTTAGATACGCAGTATTTT.

As DNA, the CDR3 is TGTGCCAGCAGTTTAAGCAGGGGTCGAGAGCAGTACTTC. It specifies CASSLSRGREQYF. The rearrangement joins TRBV28 to TRBJ2-7; possibly TRBD1 for D (6 bases). The CDR3 is 13 residues long. Germline V gene data show CDR1 as MDHEN and CDR2 as SYDVKM. Trimming stripped 2 bases from V and 7 bases from J, with 12 bases between.

The rearrangement joins TRBV27 to TRBJ1-1; unclear D gene. Germline CDR1 and CDR2: MNHEY and SMNVEV (reference sequence). The germline V and J ends were trimmed by 2 bases and 0 bases, with 7 bases remaining between them. The length of the CDR3 is 14 residues. CDR3 in DNA: TGTGCCAGCAGTTTAGCACCTATGAACACTGAAGCTTTCTTT. Translated: CASSLAPMNTEAFF.

The V gene is TRBV29-1, the J gene TRBJ2-5, with a weak D call TRBD2 (6 bases). This CDR3 region has 13 residues. Germline V gene sequence: CDR1 SQVTM, CDR2 ANQGSEA. The germline V and J ends were trimmed by 8 bases and 7 bases, with 20 bases remaining between them. The CDR3 nucleotides are TGCAGCTTTAAGGACGGGAGCCGGTGGACCCAGTACTTC. It is translated as CSFKDGSRWTQYF.

The chain links TRBV27 to TRBJ2-7; D possibly uses TRBD1 or TRBD2 (5 bases each). Germline-derived CDR1 and CDR2 are MNHEY and SMNVEV (reference sequence). The CDR3 consists of 12 residues. V was clipped by 8 bases and J by 0 bases, with 8 bases between them. CDR3 in DNA: TGTGCCAGCCGGGGCCCCTCCTACGAGCAGTACTTC. Protein sequence: CASRGPSYEQYF.

This clone is a singleton in its sample. The rearrangement links TRBV7-3 to TRBJ2-7, with TRBD2 matching 8 bases. J lost 4 bases, V lost 4 bases, and 15 bases had no gene match. The V gene's germline CDR1 is SGHTA and CDR2 FQGTGA. This CDR3 is 17 amino acids long. The CDR3 here is CASSSLGSGKSSYEQYF. The CDR3 DNA is TGTGCCAGCAGCTCCCTCGGTAGCGGGAAATCATCATACGAGCAGTACTTC.

This sequence joins TRBV6-5 and TRBJ2-5, with D unresolved. V was cut by 7 bases and J by 3 bases, with 9 bases left in between. CDR1 and CDR2 from the germline V gene are MNHEY and SVGAGI. The CDR3 consists of 12 residues. The CDR3: CASKGSEETQYF. CDR3 bases: TGTGCCAGCAAGGGTTCCGAAGAGACCCAGTACTTC.

The table lists this clone with a few counts. The chain has TRBV13 and TRBJ2-7, with 14 bases matching TRBD2. With 4 bases clipped from V and 4 bases from J, the junction kept 3 bases outside the gene matches. CDR3 size: 15 residues. CDR1 and CDR2 (germline): PRHDT, FYEKMQ (reference sequence). CDR3 DNA: TGTGCCAGCAGCTCGGGACTAGCGGGAGTTTACGAGCAGTACTTC. Translation gives CASSSGLAGVYEQYF.

The rearrangement uses TRBV11-1 and TRBJ2-7, with 8 bases aligning to TRBD2. From germline, CDR1 is SGHAT and CDR2 FQDESV (reference sequence). The V and J ends lost 8 bases and 4 bases, in that order; junction bases with no gene match: 10. The length of the CDR3 is 14 residues. CDR3 in DNA: TGTGCCAGCTCCCGAGCGGGCGGGAGGTACGAGCAGTACTTC. It translates to CASSRAGGRYEQYF.

This clone was seen a single time. This chain links TRBV7-9 with TRBJ2-1; TRBD2 matches at 14 bases. V shed 3 bases, J shed 5 bases, and the junction held 12 bases outside the gene matches. The CDR3 length is 19 residues. Germline lookup yields CDR1 SEHNR and CDR2 FQNEAQ (reference sequence). CDR3 sequence reads: CASSFRGLAGEGADNEQFF. CDR3 nucleotides: TGTGCCAGCAGCTTCAGGGGACTAGCGGGAGAAGGGGCGGACAATGAGCAGTTCTTC.

The chain is built from TRBV7-9 and TRBJ2-7, with TRBD2 matching over 9 bases. CDR1 is SEHNR and CDR2 is FQNEAQ in the germline V gene (reference sequence). This CDR3 is 13 amino acids long. V shed 6 bases, J shed 3 bases, and the junction held 3 bases outside the gene matches. Written as DNA, the CDR3 is TGTGCCAGCAGTGGAGCGGGGGGCTACGAGCAGTACTTC. It specifies CASSGAGGYEQYF.

This sequence joins TRBV6-5 and TRBJ2-7; 9 nucleotides match TRBD1. The CDR3 loop spans 15 amino acids. The germline gives CDR1 MNHEY, CDR2 SVGAGI. The ends lost 5 bases at V and 1 base at J; junction bases unmatched: 6. CDR3 in amino acids: CASSPGTGISYEQYF. The CDR3 DNA sequence: TGTGCCAGCAGTCCCGGGACAGGGATTTCCTACGAGCAGTACTTC.

The rearrangement joins TRBV5-1 to TRBJ2-1; 11 nucleotides agree with TRBD2. The CDR3 is 17 amino acids. Trimming took 0 bases from V and 8 from J; bases not matched to a gene: 10. Germline V gene data show CDR1 as SGHRS and CDR2 as YFSETQ. The CDR3 here is CASSLGVAGGPGDEQFF. The CDR3, as DNA: TGCGCCAGCAGCTTGGGGGTAGCGGGAGGGCCCGGGGATGAGCAGTTCTTC. Based on the CDR3 plus reference TRBV5-1 and TRBJ2-1, the full variable domain is KAGVTQTPRYLIKTRGQQVTLSCSPISGHRSVSWYQQTPGQGLQFLFEYFSETQRNKGNFPGRFSGRQFSNSRSEMNVSTLELGDSALYLCASSLGVAGGPGDEQFFGPGTRLTVL.

This clone was counted only a few times. The chain employs TRBV7-8 and TRBJ2-5; 9 positions match TRBD2. After removal of 1 base from V and 0 bases from J, the junction contained 6 bases not matched to a gene. This CDR3 is 17 amino acids long. Germline V gene lookup returns CDR1 SGHVS and CDR2 FQNEAQ. The CDR3 reads CASSLGVSSGNQETQYF. The CDR3 DNA sequence: TGTGCCAGCAGCTTAGGGGTGTCTAGCGGGAACCAAGAGACCCAGTACTTC.